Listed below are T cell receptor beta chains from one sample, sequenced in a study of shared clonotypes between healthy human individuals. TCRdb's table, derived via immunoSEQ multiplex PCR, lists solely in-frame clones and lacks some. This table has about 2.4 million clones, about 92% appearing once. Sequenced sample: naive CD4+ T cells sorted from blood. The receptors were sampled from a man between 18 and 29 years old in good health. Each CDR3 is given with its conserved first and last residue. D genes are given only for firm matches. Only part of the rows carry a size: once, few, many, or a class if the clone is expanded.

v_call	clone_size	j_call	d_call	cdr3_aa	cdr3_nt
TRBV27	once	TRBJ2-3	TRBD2	CATSSGQDTQYF	TGTGCCACCAGTAGCGGGCAAGATACGCAGTATTTT
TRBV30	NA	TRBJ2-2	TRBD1	CAWSAGQAGELFF	TGTGCCTGGAGTGCGGGACAGGCCGGGGAGCTGTTTTTT
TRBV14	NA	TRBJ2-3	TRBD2	CASSKGRVLAADTQYF	TGTGCCAGCAGTAAAGGACGTGTGCTAGCGGCAGATACGCAGTATTTT
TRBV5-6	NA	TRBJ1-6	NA	CASSLRDSSYNSPLHF	TGTGCCAGCAGCCTCAGGGATAGCTCCTATAATTCACCCCTCCACTTT
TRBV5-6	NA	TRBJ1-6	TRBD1	CASSSAGQSSYNSPLHF	TGTGCCAGCAGCAGCGCGGGACAGAGCTCCTATAATTCACCCCTCCACTTT
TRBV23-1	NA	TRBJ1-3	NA	CASNAKPSGNTIYF	TGCGCCAGCAACGCCAAACCCTCTGGAAACACCATATATTTT
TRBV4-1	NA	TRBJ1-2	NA	CASSQVVRTSGTF	TGCGCCAGCAGCCAAGTGGTTCGGACTTCTGGCACCTTC
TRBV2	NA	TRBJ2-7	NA	CASSDKAESSYEQYF	TGTGCCAGCAGTGATAAGGCAGAGAGCTCCTACGAGCAGTACTTC
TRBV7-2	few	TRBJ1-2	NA	CASQLSGPFYGYTF	TGTGCCAGCCAGTTGTCGGGTCCCTTCTATGGCTACACCTTC
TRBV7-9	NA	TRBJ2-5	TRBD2	CASSLTSGRPKETQYF	TGTGCCAGCAGCTTAACCAGCGGGAGGCCCAAAGAGACCCAGTACTTC
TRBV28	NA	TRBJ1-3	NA	CASSQRGRSSGNTIYF	TGTGCCAGCAGTCAACGGGGACGGAGCTCTGGAAACACCATATATTTT
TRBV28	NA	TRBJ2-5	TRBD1	CASSLGQAQETQYF	TGTGCCAGCAGTTTGGGACAGGCACAAGAGACCCAGTACTTC
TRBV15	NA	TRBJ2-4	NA	CATSRDRGQLLLAKNIQYF	TGTGCCACCAGCAGAGACAGAGGACAGCTCCTCCTAGCCAAAAACATTCAGTACTTC
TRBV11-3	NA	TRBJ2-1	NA	CASSLVGGYNEQFF	TGTGCCAGCAGCTTAGTAGGGGGCTACAATGAGCAGTTCTTC
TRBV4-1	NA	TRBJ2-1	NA	CASSLTGVTLSVYEQFF	TGCGCCAGCAGCCTAACCGGAGTCACACTCAGTGTATATGAGCAGTTCTTC
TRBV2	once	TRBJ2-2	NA	CASSWQTGELFF	TGTGCCAGCAGTTGGCAGACCGGGGAGCTGTTTTTT
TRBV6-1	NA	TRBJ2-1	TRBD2	CASSAFTGGYNEQFF	TGTGCCAGCAGTGCGTTTACGGGAGGTTACAATGAGCAGTTCTTC
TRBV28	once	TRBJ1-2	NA	CASSSPRRGYTF	TGTGCCAGCAGCTCCCCAAGGCGGGGCTACACCTTC
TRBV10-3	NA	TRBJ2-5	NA	CAVSPREQETQYF	TGTGCCGTATCTCCGCGGGAACAAGAGACCCAGTACTTC
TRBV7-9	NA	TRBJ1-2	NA	CASSLAAAGFYGYTF	TGTGCCAGCAGCTTAGCGGCGGCAGGGTTCTATGGCTACACCTTC
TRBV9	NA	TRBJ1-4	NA	CASSVGGMSGEKLFF	TGTGCCAGCAGCGTGGGGGGAATGAGTGGAGAAAAACTGTTTTTT
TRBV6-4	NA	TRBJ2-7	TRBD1	CASCRRPRGIYEQYF	TGTGCCAGCTGTAGAAGGCCCAGGGGGATATACGAGCAGTACTTC
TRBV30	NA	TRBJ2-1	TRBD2	CASRLAGLNEQFF	TGTGCTTCCAGACTAGCGGGGTTAAATGAGCAGTTCTTC
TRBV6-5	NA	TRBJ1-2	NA	CASSMTGEGSGYTF	TGTGCCAGCAGTATGACCGGGGAAGGCTCGGGCTACACCTTC
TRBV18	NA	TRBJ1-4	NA	CASSRGPNEKLFF	TGTGCCAGCTCACGGGGACCCAATGAAAAACTGTTTTTT
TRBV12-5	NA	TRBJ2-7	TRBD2	CASGWDGLAGVGYEQYF	TGTGCTAGTGGTTGGGATGGACTAGCGGGAGTAGGGTACGAGCAGTACTTC
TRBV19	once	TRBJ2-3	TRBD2	CASRLAGGTDTQYF	TGTGCCAGCAGACTAGCGGGGGGGACAGATACGCAGTATTTT
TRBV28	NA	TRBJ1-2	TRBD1	CASSFAGGAGYTF	TGTGCCAGCAGTTTCGCAGGGGGAGCTGGCTACACCTTC
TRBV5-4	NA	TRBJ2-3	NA	CASSWDLLGTDTQYF	TGTGCCAGCAGCTGGGACCTTTTAGGGACAGATACGCAGTATTTT
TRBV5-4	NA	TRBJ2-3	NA	CASSLRVGTDTQYF	TGTGCCAGCAGCTTGAGGGTGGGCACAGATACGCAGTATTTT
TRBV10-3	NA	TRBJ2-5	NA	CAISDPGRLGETQYF	TGTGCCATCAGTGACCCGGGACGGTTGGGTGAGACCCAGTACTTC
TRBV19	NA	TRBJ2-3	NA	CASSSRQVVSTDTQYF	TGTGCCAGTAGTTCCCGACAGGTGGTAAGCACAGATACGCAGTATTTT
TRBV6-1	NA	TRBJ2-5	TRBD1	CASRGTGAVKETQYF	TGTGCCAGCAGGGGGACAGGGGCGGTTAAAGAGACCCAGTACTTC
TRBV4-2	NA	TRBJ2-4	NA	CASSQVTKLNDHIQYF	TGTGCCAGCAGCCAAGTAACCAAACTCAACGATCACATTCAGTACTTC
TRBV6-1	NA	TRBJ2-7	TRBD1	CASSRDRVSEQYF	TGTGCCAGCAGTCGGGACAGGGTCTCCGAGCAGTACTTC
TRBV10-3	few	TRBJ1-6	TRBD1	CAISSQGGNSPLHF	TGTGCCATCAGTAGCCAGGGGGGGAATTCACCCCTCCACTTT
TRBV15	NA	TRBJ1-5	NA	CATSTIKSQPQHF	TGTGCCACCAGCACTATCAAGAGTCAGCCCCAGCATTTT
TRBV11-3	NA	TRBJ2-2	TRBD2	CASSLVAGVSGTGELFF	TGTGCCAGCAGCTTAGTAGCGGGGGTATCAGGCACCGGGGAGCTGTTTTTT
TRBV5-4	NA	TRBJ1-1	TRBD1	CASSQGAGSNTEAFF	TGTGCCAGCAGCCAGGGGGCGGGTTCGAACACTGAAGCTTTCTTT
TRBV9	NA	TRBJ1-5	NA	CASSVEGTRNQPQHF	TGTGCCAGCAGCGTAGAGGGGACCCGAAATCAGCCCCAGCATTTT